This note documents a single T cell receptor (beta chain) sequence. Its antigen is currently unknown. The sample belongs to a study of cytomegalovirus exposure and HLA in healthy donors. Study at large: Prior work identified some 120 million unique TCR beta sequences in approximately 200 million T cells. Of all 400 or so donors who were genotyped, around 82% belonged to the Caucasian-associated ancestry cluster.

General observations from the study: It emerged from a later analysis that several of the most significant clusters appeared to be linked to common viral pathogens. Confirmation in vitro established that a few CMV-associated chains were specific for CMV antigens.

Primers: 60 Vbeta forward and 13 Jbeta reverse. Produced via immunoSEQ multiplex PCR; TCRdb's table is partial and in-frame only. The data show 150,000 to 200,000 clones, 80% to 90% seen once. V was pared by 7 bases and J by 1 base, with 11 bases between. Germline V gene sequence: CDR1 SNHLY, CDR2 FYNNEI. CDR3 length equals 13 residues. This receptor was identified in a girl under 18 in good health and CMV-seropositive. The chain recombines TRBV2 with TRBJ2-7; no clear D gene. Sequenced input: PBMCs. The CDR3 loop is CASNLGRSYEQYF. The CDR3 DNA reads TGTGCCAGCAACCTGGGCCGGTCCTACGAGCAGTACTTC.